This entry concerns a single T cell receptor (beta chain). The data originate from a study of blood T cell repertoires in COVID-19. Study-level background: PBMCs, B-cell-depleted T cells, or T cells provided the cDNA or gDNA that made up the material.

The CDR3 is 19 residues long. Germline assignment: CDR1 LGHNA and CDR2 YNFKEQ. Trimming removed 3 bases from V and 3 bases from J; junction bases left unmatched: 20. Sequencing was performed with immunoSEQ multiplex PCR; in TCRdb, only in-frame clones are kept and a portion is missing. Among under 150,000 clones listed, over 70% were seen once. The sequencing sample was made of peripheral blood. The chain couples TRBV4-2 to TRBJ2-7, with 7 bases that match TRBD1. The TCR was taken from an elderly man with acute or convalescent COVID-19. The CDR3 nucleotides read TGTGCCAGCAGCCATCAAAGTCCCGGGACAGCGTCCCGCTACTACGAGCAGTACTTC. Residues: CASSHQSPGTASRYYEQYF.